Only a few counts were recorded for the clone carrying this TCR beta chain. No antigen is known for it. J lost 3 bases, V lost 0 bases, and 6 bases had no gene match. The CDR3 consists of 15 residues. From germline, CDR1 is SGHRS and CDR2 YFSETQ. Sorted out of PBMCs were CD4+ T cells and CD8+ T cells. Extracted RNA was reverse transcribed into cDNA, the sequencing template. Generated by immunoSEQ multiplex PCR, the TCRdb table keeps only in-frame clones and is missing some. Among around 160,000 clones listed, 87% were seen once. This sample was taken from a study of CD8+ T cells in alopecia areata. Study in general: Treated individuals took tofacitinib by mouth, 5 to 10 mg twice daily. Patients in the study were on tofacitinib for 6 to 18 months, then off it for 6 months.

Study-wide points: Among patients, TCR sharing was less clear than in mice, a difference possibly due in part to HLA diversity in the patient population.

The clonotype was recovered from a human donor with alopecia areata. The sample was CD8+ T cells sorted from blood, taken at week 0. The chain uses TRBV5-1 and TRBJ2-7, with 7 bases aligning to TRBD1. CDR3 residues: CASSLGDRAFYEQYF. DNA of the CDR3: TGCGCCAGCAGCTTGGGTGACAGGGCCTTCTACGAGCAGTACTTC.